The present entry profiles one T cell receptor beta chain with its context. Its antigen is not identified. CDR1 and CDR2 (germline): SGHVS, FQNEAQ. The CDR3 has 14 residues. V lost 6 bases, J lost 1 base, and 12 bases lay in between. This specimen belongs to a study of cytotoxic CD8 clonotypes in ibrutinib-treated CLL. Study-level results: Clonality grew at ibrutinib response; at progression, it decreased back toward baseline.

Around 2 micrograms of genomic DNA (from cryopreserved PBMCs) were used for TCR beta libraries. Libraries were prepared by immunoSEQ multiplex PCR; TCRdb keeps only in-frame clonotypes and omits some of them. The table lists 20,000 to 30,000 clones, approximately 71% of them singletons. The TCR sequence derives from a human donor with chronic lymphocytic leukemia. The rearrangement uses TRBV7-8 and TRBJ1-1; D not certain. The sequences come from PBMCs, collected after 12 months of ibrutinib treatment. The CDR3 sequence is CASSMDWGNTEAFF. The CDR3 region has the DNA TGTGCCAGCAGTATGGACTGGGGGAACACTGAAGCTTTCTTT.